The next 29 T cell receptor beta chains were all read from a single sample in a study of blood T cell repertoires in COVID-19. Only in-frame clones appear in the TCRdb table, and some are missing; sequencing was by immunoSEQ multiplex PCR. The repertoire holds over 200,000 clones, with approximately 80% as singletons. Sequenced sample: peripheral blood. The source of these receptors is a man between 35 and 55 years old with acute or convalescent COVID-19.

The rearrangement uses TRBV6-5 and TRBJ2-2; maybe TRBD2 (5 bases). The V gene lost 9 bases and the J gene lost 0 bases, with 11 bases spanning the gap. The CDR3 sequence is 14 residues long. CDR1 is MNHEY and CDR2 is SVGAGI in the germline V gene. The CDR3 DNA sequence: TGTGCCAGTACCCGGGGAACGAACACCGGGGAGCTGTTTTTT. Residues: CASTRGTNTGELFF.

The CDR3 nucleotides read TGTGCCAGCAGCTCGGACAGTGAAGCTTTCTTT. Translating it yields CASSSDSEAFF. This chain joins TRBV11-2 and TRBJ1-1; D might be TRBD1 (6 bases). The CDR3 length is 11 residues. Germline V lookup: CDR1 SGHAT, CDR2 FQNNGV. Between the trimmed V and J ends, which lost 4 bases and 7 bases, there was a span of 7 bases.

The V and J genes are TRBV29-1 and TRBJ1-2; D possibly corresponds to TRBD1 (5 bases). Trimming took 6 bases from V and 4 from J, leaving 12 bases between them. In germline, CDR1 is SQVTM, CDR2 ANQGSEA. This CDR3 is built from 12 residues. In DNA form, the CDR3 reads TGCAGCGTCCGGCTCGGGGGCTATGGCTACACCTTC. Translating it yields CSVRLGGYGYTF.

This chain links TRBV11-1 with TRBJ2-3; 9 bases agree with TRBD1. The CDR3 is 16 residues long. CDR1 and CDR2 (germline): SGHAT, FQDESV (reference sequence). V lost 5 bases to trimming and J lost 1 base; unmatched junction nucleotides: 7. This CDR3 is CASSPRTGAGTDTQYF. In nucleotides, the CDR3 is TGTGCCAGCAGCCCCCGGACAGGGGCCGGCACAGATACGCAGTATTTT.

This chain links TRBV4-2 with TRBJ1-2; D gene ambiguous. Looked up from germline, CDR1 is LGHNA and CDR2 is YNFKEQ. The CDR3 has 11 residues. The V gene lost 8 bases and the J gene lost 2 bases, with 6 bases spanning the gap. DNA of the CDR3: TGTGCCAGCGGAGAAAACTATGGCTACACCTTC. Its translation is CASGENYGYTF.

The CDR3 DNA follows: TGTGCCAGTAGTATAATGGACAGCGGTGAAGCTTTCTTT. It encodes CASSIMDSGEAFF. The chain combines TRBV19 with TRBJ1-1; possibly TRBD1 for D (6 bases). Germline-derived CDR1 and CDR2 are LNHDA and SQIVND (reference sequence). V was shortened by 2 bases and J by 7 bases, with 11 bases between the two germline ends. The CDR3 totals 13 residues.

To note about this clone: The sample carries other DNA sequences with the same CDR3. The genes are TRBV5-6 and TRBJ1-1, with unresolved D. The CDR3 spans 14 residues. With 2 bases removed from V and 2 bases from J, the gap between germline ends came to 10 bases. Germline assignment: CDR1 SGHDT and CDR2 YYEEEE. CDR3 nucleotide sequence: TGTGCCAGCAGCTTTTCAGGTAGTAACACTGAAGCTTTCTTT. This codes for CASSFSGSNTEAFF.

The table lists this clone with a count of one. This chain joins TRBV5-4 and TRBJ2-7; TRBD1 matches 9 bases. The length of the CDR3 is 14 residues. Germline V gene sequence: CDR1 SGHNT, CDR2 YYREEE (reference sequence). V trimming: 4 bases; J trimming: 2 bases; junction bases outside the gene matches: 4. The CDR3 here is CASSVDRGTYEQYF. In nucleotides, the CDR3 is TGTGCCAGCAGCGTCGACAGGGGGACCTACGAGCAGTACTTC.

The V gene is TRBV5-1, the J gene TRBJ2-7; no definite D call. V was clipped by 3 bases and J by 0 bases, with 10 bases between them. Germline V gives CDR1 SGHRS, CDR2 YFSETQ. CDR3 length equals 14 residues. The CDR3 here is CASSSEMNSYEQYF. The CDR3 bases are TGCGCCAGCAGCTCCGAGATGAACTCCTACGAGCAGTACTTC.

The V call is TRBV6-5, the J call TRBJ2-7; possibly TRBD1 for D (6 bases). V lost 6 bases, J lost 2 bases, and 17 bases lay in between. CDR1 MNHEY and CDR2 SVGAGI come from the germline V gene. This CDR3 has 15 residues. DNA of the CDR3: TGTGCCAGCAGACTCAACAGGGTTCCGCCCTACGAGCAGTACTTC. Its protein is CASRLNRVPPYEQYF.

V usage is TRBV7-6 and J usage is TRBJ2-2; the D gene is possibly TRBD1 (5 bases). In germline, CDR1 is SGHVS, CDR2 FNYEAQ. Trimming took off 10 bases at V and 7 bases at J, with 16 bases between the two ends. The CDR3 loop spans 13 amino acids. In DNA, the CDR3 is TGTGCCACCAGGGTGACCCGGAGCGGGGAGCTGTTTTTT. Protein: CATRVTRSGELFF.

V gene TRBV24-1 combines with J gene TRBJ2-5, with a possible D match to TRBD1 (6 bases). This CDR3 has 15 residues. The V and J ends lost 2 bases and 5 bases respectively, with 14 bases between them. Germline-derived CDR1 and CDR2 are KGHDR and SFDVKD. CDR3 in DNA: TGTGCCACCAGTGATTCGACAGGAGCCTTGGAGACCCAGTACTTC. The encoded protein is CATSDSTGALETQYF.

The chain links TRBV6-5 to TRBJ1-3; D gene uncertain. The germline V gene has CDR1 MNHEY and CDR2 SVGAGI. The CDR3 loop spans 15 amino acids. The V end was cut by 0 bases, the J end by 4 bases, with 10 bases between. For the CDR3, the DNA is TGTGCCAGCAGTTACTCTCCGGGTCACGGAAACACCATATATTTT. Its translation: CASSYSPGHGNTIYF.

The chain recombines TRBV2 with TRBJ1-1; 7 nucleotides match TRBD1. This CDR3 is built from 15 residues. Losses at the gene ends were 6 bases for V and 4 bases for J; bases not matched to a gene: 11. CDR1 is SNHLY, CDR2 FYNNEI, per germline. The CDR3 DNA sequence: TGTGCCAGCAGACTATCCCGGGAGGGGGCCACTGAAGCTTTCTTT. Amino acids: CASRLSREGATEAFF.

The chain combines TRBV14 with TRBJ2-7; TRBD1 aligns across 8 bases. Trimming cost V 0 bases and J 8 bases; bases outside gene matches: 3. There are 13 residues in the CDR3. Germline assignment: CDR1 SGHDN and CDR2 FVKESK. CDR3 region: CASSQEQGAQQYF. Written as DNA, the CDR3 is TGTGCCAGCAGCCAAGAGCAGGGGGCTCAGCAGTACTTC. The whole variable domain, remainder taken from reference TRBV14 and TRBJ2-7, is EAGVTQFPSHSVIEKGQTVTLRCDPISGHDNLYWYRRVMGKEIKFLLHFVKESKQDESGMPNNRFLAERTGGTYSTLKVQPAELEDSGVYFCASSQEQGAQQYFGPGTRLTVT.

The chain carries TRBV11-2 and TRBJ2-5; 7 nucleotides line up with TRBD2. The length of the CDR3 is 16 residues. Germline V gene sequence: CDR1 SGHAT, CDR2 FQNNGV. V lost 2 bases, J lost 2 bases, and 8 bases stayed unmatched. CDR3 coding DNA: TGTGCCAGCAGCTTATTTTCCCCCGGGGGGCAAGAGACCCAGTACTTC. Translation gives CASSLFSPGGQETQYF.

The chain couples TRBV9 to TRBJ1-1; TRBD1 matches 8 bases. J lost 3 bases, V lost 4 bases, and 5 bases had no gene match. Germline CDR1 SGDLS, CDR2 YYNGEE. CDR3 size: 14 residues. Here the CDR3 reads CASSPRTGYTEAFF. Here the CDR3 DNA reads TGTGCCAGCAGCCCTCGGACAGGGTACACTGAAGCTTTCTTT.

The V and J genes are TRBV11-2 and TRBJ2-7; TRBD1 agrees at 9 bases. The CDR3 sequence is 14 residues long. CDR1 SGHAT and CDR2 FQNNGV come from the germline V gene. Trimming removed 4 bases from V and 6 bases from J; junction bases left unmatched: 7. The CDR3 loop is CASSSGQGLSEQYF. The CDR3 region has the DNA TGTGCCAGCAGCTCGGGACAGGGATTAAGCGAGCAGTACTTC. Based on the CDR3 plus reference TRBV11-2 and TRBJ2-7, the full variable domain is EAGVAQSPRYKIIEKRQSVAFWCNPISGHATLYWYQQILGQGPKLLIQFQNNGVVDDSQLPKDRFSAERLKGVDSTLKIQPAKLEDSAVYLCASSSGQGLSEQYFGPGTRLTVT.

This chain uses TRBV6-5 with TRBJ2-7, with 8 bases lining up with TRBD1. Germline values: CDR1 MNHEY, CDR2 SVGAGI. V shed 5 bases and J 2 bases; nucleotides not matched to a gene: 8. The CDR3 has 15 amino acids. The CDR3 sequence: CASSKIGQGTYEQYF. CDR3 DNA: TGTGCCAGCAGTAAAATCGGACAGGGTACCTACGAGCAGTACTTC.

This clone was observed a handful of times. The rearrangement uses TRBV6-5 and TRBJ1-5; D ambiguous. Germline CDR1 and CDR2: MNHEY and SVGAGI. The ends were cut back, 2 bases at V and 3 bases at J, with 5 bases in the middle. The CDR3 covers 13 residues. CDR3 in amino acids: CASSYDINQPQHF. CDR3 bases: TGTGCCAGCAGTTACGACATCAATCAGCCCCAGCATTTT.

This chain joins TRBV24-1 and TRBJ2-3; D is ambiguous. Trimming left V 5 bases short and J 5 bases short, with 10 bases between. The CDR3 loop spans 13 amino acids. Germline loops: CDR1 KGHDR, CDR2 SFDVKD. The chain's CDR3 is CATSAMVGDTQYF. CDR3 nucleotides: TGTGCCACCAGTGCTATGGTTGGAGATACGCAGTATTTT.

This chain uses TRBV15 with TRBJ2-1; TRBD2 matches at 7 bases. The CDR3 covers 14 residues. The germline CDR1 and CDR2 sequences are LNHNV and YYDKDF (reference sequence). V was clipped by 1 base and J by 8 bases; unmatched bases: 5. CDR3 DNA: TGTGCCACCAGCAGAGGCGGGAGAGTCTATGAGCAGTTCTTC. Amino acid sequence: CATSRGGRVYEQFF.

J is TRBJ2-6 and V is TRBV18, with 7 bases fitting TRBD1. The germline CDR1 and CDR2 sequences are KGHSH and LQKENI. This CDR3 is 17 amino acids long. J gave up 4 bases and V 1 base, and 7 bases lay outside the gene matches. The CDR3 sequence: CASSPRRQGSGANVLTF. The CDR3 region has the DNA TGTGCCAGCTCACCACGAAGACAGGGTAGCGGGGCCAACGTCCTGACTTTC.

To note about this clone: Other nucleotide sequences in the sample specify the same CDR3. The CDR3 sequence: CASSSGQGNEQFF. The CDR3 DNA is TGTGCCAGCAGCTCCGGGCAGGGGAATGAGCAGTTCTTC. The chain uses TRBV7-9 and TRBJ2-1; tentative D call: TRBD1 (6 bases). The length of the CDR3 is 13 residues. V dropped 4 bases and J dropped 7 bases, with 11 bases sitting between them. In germline, CDR1 is SEHNR, CDR2 FQNEAQ (reference sequence).

The rearrangement joins TRBV18 to TRBJ1-1, with 7 positions matching TRBD1. V shed 6 bases, J shed 1 base, and the junction held 8 bases outside the gene matches. CDR1 and CDR2 from the germline V gene are KGHSH and LQKENI. The CDR3 runs 15 residues. CDR3: CASSPTGARNTEAFF. CDR3 nucleotide sequence: TGTGCCAGCTCCCCTACAGGGGCAAGGAACACTGAAGCTTTCTTT.

This chain links TRBV7-8 with TRBJ1-1, with 10 bases lining up with TRBD1. The trim removed 3 bases at V and 2 bases at J, leaving 3 bases unmatched. The CDR3 is 15 amino acids. Germline loops: CDR1 SGHVS, CDR2 FQNEAQ. This CDR3 is CASSLRDRGNTEAFF. The CDR3 DNA follows: TGTGCCAGCAGCTTGAGGGACAGGGGAAACACTGAAGCTTTCTTT.

The CDR3 DNA sequence: TGCGCCAGCAGCCAAGACTCGGGGGCGGGAGGGCATCCAGATACGCAGTATTTT. It encodes CASSQDSGAGGHPDTQYF. V usage is TRBV4-3 and J usage is TRBJ2-3; 9 bases match TRBD2. CDR3 length: 18 residues. The trim removed 0 bases at V and 4 bases at J, leaving 11 bases unmatched. From germline, CDR1 is LGHNA and CDR2 YSLEER.

V usage is TRBV6-1 and J usage is TRBJ2-7, with 10 bases that match TRBD2. Losses at the gene ends were 7 bases for V and 5 bases for J; bases not matched to a gene: 8. The germline V gene encodes CDR1 MNHNS and CDR2 SASEGT. There are 14 residues in the CDR3. The chain's CDR3 is CASTLAGVSDEQYF. CDR3 nucleotides: TGTGCCAGCACCCTAGCGGGAGTGTCGGACGAGCAGTACTTC.

The CDR3 reads CASKTWLNQPQHF. CDR3 DNA sequence: TGTGCCAGCAAAACCTGGCTCAATCAGCCCCAGCATTTT. This sequence joins TRBV6-5 and TRBJ1-5; D gene ambiguous. V was pared by 7 bases and J by 3 bases, with 10 bases between. Germline loops: CDR1 MNHEY, CDR2 SVGAGI. The CDR3 is 13 amino acids.